These 2 T cell receptor beta chains came from one sample sequenced in a study of blood T cell repertoires in COVID-19. The data were produced by immunoSEQ multiplex PCR, yet TCRdb's version contains in-frame clones alone and is incomplete. The data show roughly 240,000 clones, about 82% seen once. Sequenced input: peripheral blood. These receptors were obtained from a man between 45 and 60 years old with COVID-19, enrolled during active disease.

In regard to this clone: A junction end diverges from the germline sequence, so it may reflect a read error. V gene TRBV3-1 (or the pseudogene TRBV3-2) combines with J gene TRBJ2-7; 8 nucleotides align to TRBD1. This CDR3 has 13 residues. The germline CDR1 and CDR2 sequences are LGHDT and YNNKEL (reference sequence). In DNA, the CDR3 is TGTGCCAGCAGCCAAACTCTCCGGGACAGGACTCACTTC. It is translated as CASSQTLRDRTHF.

This chain uses TRBV6-5 with TRBJ1-6; 9 nucleotides line up with TRBD1. Per the germline V gene, CDR1 is MNHEY and CDR2 is SVGAGI. The CDR3 is 15 residues long. Trimming took 4 bases from V and 9 from J; bases not matched to a gene: 7. The CDR3 DNA reads as TGTGCCAGCAGTTCCGGGACAGGGTTTCCTTCACCCCTCCACTTT. It translates to CASSSGTGFPSPLHF.